These 22 T cell receptor beta chains were all obtained from the same sample, sequenced in a study of regulatory T cells in long-lasting Graves disease. Construction of TCR beta libraries relied on iRepertoire HTBI primers and on Arm-PCR targeting CDR3 regions. From the multiplex PCR reads, TCRdb called clonotypes with MiXCR, one entry per CDR3 protein. The sample has more than 650,000 distinct CDR3 sequences; around 30% are singletons. Time point in this sample: persistent/refractory GD, antithyroid drugs over 5 years with positive TRAb. The TCR library was prepared using RNA isolated from PBMCs. The source material was peripheral blood mononuclear cells (PBMCs), sampled when the disease was refractory, from a patient treated with antithyroid drugs. Receptors were obtained from a female donor with Graves disease.

This chain links TRBV2 with TRBJ1-5, with no clear D. The V gene's germline CDR1 is SNHLY and CDR2 FYNNEI. V lost 2 bases and J 6 bases, leaving 32 bases between the germline ends. CDR3 length equals 21 residues. In DNA, the CDR3 is TGTGCCAGCAGTGAACAAAGCCTGTGGCTTGGGGTTTCACGGTCGGGTCAGCCCCAGCATTTT. Translating it yields CASSEQSLWLGVSRSGQPQHF.

The rearrangement uses TRBV20-1 and TRBJ1-1, with a weak D call TRBD1 (6 bases). The CDR3 has 17 residues. V gave up 3 bases and J gave up 0 bases, with 20 bases separating them. CDR1 is DFQATT and CDR2 is SNEGSKA in the germline V gene (reference sequence). The CDR3 region is CSARGDTRRFLNTEAFF. DNA of the CDR3: TGCAGTGCTAGGGGGGACACCCGGAGGTTCTTGAACACTGAAGCTTTCTTT.

This clonotype was found a few times. The rearrangement links TRBV3-1 to TRBJ2-5, with D maybe TRBD1 (6 bases). CDR3 length: 14 residues. Trimming left V 2 bases short and J 2 bases short, with 9 bases between. Germline CDR1 reads LGHDT; CDR2 reads YNNKEL (reference sequence). CDR3 sequence reads: CASSQHGQQETQYF. For the CDR3, the DNA is TGTGCCAGCAGCCAACATGGACAGCAAGAGACCCAGTACTTC.

This clonotype was detected only a few times. The V and J genes are TRBV13 and TRBJ1-2; TRBD1 agrees at 9 bases. The CDR3 consists of 15 residues. Germline loops: CDR1 PRHDT, CDR2 FYEKMQ (reference sequence). V lost 5 bases to trimming and J lost 5 bases; unmatched junction nucleotides: 9. CDR3 DNA sequence: TGTGCCAGCAGCGAAACAGGGGGCGCTGGGTATGGCTACACCTTC. Amino acid sequence: CASSETGGAGYGYTF.

The gene calls are TRBV19 and TRBJ1-5; D is uncertain. Germline V CDR1 and CDR2: LNHDA, SQIVND (reference sequence). The CDR3 spans 15 residues. Trimming cost V 1 base and J 3 bases, with 10 bases left between them. The CDR3 loop is CASSIGGVTNQPQHF. The CDR3 coding sequence is TGTGCCAGTAGTATAGGTGGCGTCACCAATCAGCCCCAGCATTTT. Supplemented by reference TRBV19 and TRBJ1-5, the full variable domain reads DGGITQSPKYLFRKEGQNVTLSCEQNLNHDAMYWYRQDPGQGLRLIYYSQIVNDFQKGDIAEGYSVSREKKESFPLTVTSAQKNPTAFYLCASSIGGVTNQPQHFGDGTRLSIL.

The rearrangement joins TRBV3-1 to TRBJ1-1; 9 nucleotides agree with TRBD1. The germline V gene has CDR1 LGHDT and CDR2 YNNKEL (reference sequence). The CDR3 totals 14 residues. The V segment lost 2 bases and the J segment 6 bases; nucleotides outside the gene matches: 4. The CDR3 spells CASSQNRGRAEAFF. The CDR3 DNA reads TGTGCCAGCAGCCAAAACAGGGGGCGAGCTGAAGCTTTCTTT.

This clonotype was observed a handful of times. The chain couples TRBV28 to TRBJ1-5; tentative D call: TRBD1 (5 bases). V lost 7 bases and J 4 bases, leaving 14 bases between the germline ends. Germline V gene lookup returns CDR1 MDHEN and CDR2 SYDVKM. The CDR3 length is 14 residues. The CDR3 sequence: CASTTPGRNQPQHF. The CDR3 DNA is TGTGCCAGCACCACTCCAGGGAGGAATCAGCCCCAGCATTTT.

The chain combines TRBV29-1 with TRBJ1-2; 8 positions agree with TRBD1. CDR1 SQVTM and CDR2 ANQGSEA come from the germline V gene. The CDR3 covers 14 residues. V lost 3 bases to trimming and J lost 4 bases; unmatched junction nucleotides: 7. The CDR3 protein is CSVEDREFSYGYTF. The CDR3 coding sequence is TGCAGCGTTGAGGACAGGGAATTTAGCTATGGCTACACCTTC.

The gene calls are TRBV29-1 and TRBJ1-5; D gene unclear. Germline CDR1 is SQVTM and CDR2 is ANQGSEA. V was trimmed by 4 bases and J by 4 bases, leaving 11 bases between them. The CDR3 runs to 13 residues. CDR3 in amino acids: CSVGWGRNQPQHF. The CDR3, as DNA: TGCAGCGTTGGGTGGGGAAGAAATCAGCCCCAGCATTTT.

This clonotype was seen only a few times. V and J are TRBV19 and TRBJ2-2; D is unresolved. The V end was cut by 3 bases, the J end by 5 bases, with 7 bases between. Germline V gene lookup returns CDR1 LNHDA and CDR2 SQIVND (reference sequence). This CDR3 has 13 residues. CDR3 protein: CASSIDGTGELFF. Written as DNA, the CDR3 is TGTGCCAGTAGTATCGATGGAACCGGGGAGCTGTTTTTT.

This clonotype was counted between two and nine times. V gene TRBV27 combines with J gene TRBJ2-5; no clear D gene. Germline-derived CDR1 and CDR2 are MNHEY and SMNVEV (reference sequence). V lost 7 bases and J 4 bases, leaving 4 bases between the germline ends. This CDR3 is built from 10 residues. The CDR3 nucleotides read TGTGCCAGCATCGGAGAGACCCAGTACTTC. It codes for CASIGETQYF.

This clonotype occurred a few times. The rearrangement joins TRBV6-1 to TRBJ1-5; a weak D match, TRBD1 (6 bases). V dropped 6 bases and J dropped 3 bases, with 12 bases sitting between them. Per germline, CDR1 MNHNS and CDR2 SASEGT. The CDR3 is made up of 14 amino acids. The CDR3 nucleotides are TGTGCCAGCAGCCGAGGACAGACCAATCAGCCCCAGCATTTT. Protein product: CASSRGQTNQPQHF.

V gene TRBV12-3 or TRBV12-4 combines with J gene TRBJ2-3; 10 nucleotides match TRBD2. The trim removed 6 bases at V and 0 bases at J, leaving 6 bases unmatched. The CDR3 extends over 16 amino acids. CDR3 sequence reads: CASSLLAGTSTDTQYF. The CDR3 DNA reads TGTGCCAGCAGCTTACTAGCGGGAACTAGCACAGATACGCAGTATTTT.

This clonotype has only a few counts. The V gene is TRBV19, the J gene TRBJ1-1; D gene unclear. Germline lookup yields CDR1 LNHDA and CDR2 SQIVND (reference sequence). This CDR3 has 13 amino acids. The ends were cut back, 3 bases at V and 3 bases at J, with 8 bases in the middle. This chain's CDR3 is CASSIVVDTEAFF. Written as DNA, the CDR3 is TGTGCCAGTAGTATTGTGGTAGACACTGAAGCTTTCTTT.

There are a few counts of this clonotype. The J gene is TRBJ2-7, the V gene TRBV12-3 or TRBV12-4, with D perhaps TRBD2 (5 bases). This CDR3 contains 12 residues. V was cut by 5 bases and J by 3 bases, with 8 bases left in between. The CDR3 DNA sequence: TGTGCCAGCAGTACCGGGGACTACGAGCAGTACTTC. Translating it yields CASSTGDYEQYF.

The genes are TRBV6-4 and TRBJ1-5; D is perhaps TRBD1 (5 bases). The CDR3 loop spans 14 amino acids. The germline gives CDR1 MRHNA, CDR2 SNTAGT. Trimming left V 5 bases short and J 7 bases short, with 15 bases between. CDR3 loop: CASSYSSDRQPQHF. In DNA, the CDR3 is TGTGCCAGCAGTTACAGTTCCGACAGACAGCCCCAGCATTTT.

This rearrangement joins TRBV6-1 to TRBJ2-2; no clear D gene. The CDR3 loop spans 14 amino acids. Between the trimmed V and J ends, which lost 8 bases and 7 bases, there was a span of 17 bases. Germline lookup yields CDR1 MNHNS and CDR2 SASEGT. Here the CDR3 reads CASVAVAVGGELFF. Here the CDR3 DNA reads TGTGCCAGCGTCGCGGTGGCGGTTGGCGGGGAGCTGTTTTTT.

The count of this clonotype is one. Sequence at one end of the junction differs from germline and may be a read error. The gene calls are TRBV7-9 and TRBJ2-7, with D maybe TRBD2 (6 bases). This CDR3 region has 18 residues. Germline V gene lookup returns CDR1 SEHNR and CDR2 FQNEAQ (reference sequence). CDR3 coding DNA: TGTGCCAGCAGCTTAGTCCGGGCGTCACGGGGGACGACATACGGGCAGTACTTC. It translates to CASSLVRASRGTTYGQYF. Filled out from reference TRBV7-9 and TRBJ2-7, the complete variable domain reads DTGVSQNPRHKITKRGQNVTFRCDPISEHNRLYWYRQTLGQGPEFLTYFQNEAQLEKSRLLSDRFSAERPKGSFSTLEIQRTEQGDSAMYLCASSLVRASRGTTYGQYFGPGTRLTVT.

The V call is TRBV27, the J call TRBJ1-6; no definite D call. With 1 base removed from V and 7 bases from J, the gap between germline ends came to 8 bases. The CDR3 totals 14 residues. Germline lookup yields CDR1 MNHEY and CDR2 SMNVEV (reference sequence). CDR3 region: CASSLFPQNSPLHF. CDR3 bases: TGTGCCAGCAGTTTATTCCCACAGAATTCACCCCTCCACTTT.

J is TRBJ2-7 and V is TRBV13; the match to TRBD2 covers 13 bases. V trimming: 6 bases; J trimming: 3 bases; junction bases outside the gene matches: 8. CDR3 size: 16 residues. In germline, CDR1 is PRHDT, CDR2 FYEKMQ (reference sequence). This CDR3 reads CASSPIGTSGNYEQYF. CDR3 nucleotide sequence: TGTGCCAGCAGTCCTATCGGGACTAGCGGGAACTACGAGCAGTACTTC.

This clonotype showed up many times. The CDR3 coding sequence is TGTGCCAGCAAGGAATCAGGAGGGGCTGGAAACACCATATATTTT. Translating gives CASKESGGAGNTIYF. The rearrangement uses TRBV6-1 and TRBJ1-3, with D possibly matching TRBD1 (5 bases). Trimming shortened V by 7 bases and J by 2 bases, and 15 bases separated the two germline ends. This CDR3 contains 15 residues. Germline assignment: CDR1 MNHNS and CDR2 SASEGT.

This sequence joins TRBV5-1 and TRBJ1-1; 7 bases agree with TRBD1. The V segment lost 5 bases and the J segment 4 bases; nucleotides outside the gene matches: 8. This CDR3 contains 14 residues. Germline-derived CDR1 and CDR2 are SGHRS and YFSETQ. CDR3 in amino acids: CASSEGATGTEAFF. The CDR3 nucleotides are TGCGCCAGCAGTGAGGGGGCAACGGGCACTGAAGCTTTCTTT. Supplemented by reference TRBV5-1 and TRBJ1-1, the full variable domain reads KAGVTQTPRYLIKTRGQQVTLSCSPISGHRSVSWYQQTPGQGLQFLFEYFSETQRNKGNFPGRFSGRQFSNSRSEMNVSTLELGDSALYLCASSEGATGTEAFFGQGTRLTVV.